Shown below are 30 T cell receptor beta chains from a single sample sequenced in a study of Graves' ophthalmopathy and Graves' hyperthyroidism. Using RNA transcripts, the TCR beta CDR3 regions were amplified. In the first round, RT-PCR was carried out with HTBI primers, and a multiplex PCR formed the second round. TCRdb itself ran the multiplex PCR reads through MiXCR, one entry per CDR3 protein. The sample carries about 400,000 distinct CDR3 sequences, approximately 15% recorded once. The sequenced material came from peripheral blood. The receptors were sampled from a woman younger than 30 with stable Graves' hyperthyroidism.

Ten or more counts support this clonotype. The chain is built from TRBV20-1 and TRBJ2-7, with a tentative D call TRBD1 (5 bases). This CDR3 has 12 residues. V was clipped by 6 bases and J by 0 bases, with 9 bases between them. CDR1 is DFQATT, CDR2 SNEGSKA, per germline (reference sequence). CDR3 sequence (DNA): TGCAGTGCCAGACAGTCCTCCTACGAGCAGTACTTC. Translated: CSARQSSYEQYF.

The chain links TRBV29-1 to TRBJ1-1; D possibly corresponds to TRBD1 (6 bases). The CDR3 totals 17 residues. CDR1 SQVTM and CDR2 ANQGSEA come from the germline V gene. V lost 4 bases, J lost 0 bases, and 21 bases lay in between. CDR3 DNA: TGCAGCGTTGGGGGAGTAGGGGGGCTTTTAATGAACACTGAAGCTTTCTTT. This codes for CSVGGVGGLLMNTEAFF.

This clonotype was counted many times. CDR3 amino acids: CASRFGTVNTEAFF. The CDR3 bases are TGTGCCAGTAGATTTGGGACGGTGAACACTGAAGCTTTCTTT. The chain combines TRBV13 with TRBJ1-1, with a possible D match to TRBD1 (5 bases). Germline V gene lookup returns CDR1 PRHDT and CDR2 FYEKMQ (reference sequence). Trimming removed 9 bases from V and 0 bases from J, with 14 bases in between. The length of the CDR3 is 14 residues.

This clonotype was picked up many times. The genes are TRBV7-8 and TRBJ2-7; no definite D call. Trimming stripped 5 bases from V and 3 bases from J, with 14 bases between. Germline CDR1 SGHVS, CDR2 FQNEAQ. The CDR3 runs to 14 residues. The CDR3 sequence: CASSRGLGDYEQYF. The CDR3 bases are TGTGCCAGCAGCCGTGGGCTAGGCGACTACGAGCAGTACTTC.

This clonotype showed up many times. This chain links TRBV3-1 with TRBJ1-2; D remains ambiguous. Trimming stripped 0 bases from V and 2 bases from J, with 7 bases between. Germline-derived CDR1 and CDR2 are LGHDT and YNNKEL (reference sequence). The CDR3 consists of 14 residues. The DNA for the CDR3 is TGTGCCAGCAGCCAAGATTTGGGGAACTATGGCTACACCTTC. This translates into CASSQDLGNYGYTF.

This clonotype has a count of ten or more. This rearrangement joins TRBV6-5 to TRBJ2-7, with no clear D. Trimming removed 4 bases at V and 3 bases at J, with 4 bases between. Germline V CDR1 and CDR2: MNHEY, SVGAGI. The CDR3 spans 11 residues. The CDR3: CASSSNYEQYF. The CDR3 DNA sequence: TGTGCCAGCAGTTCGAACTACGAGCAGTACTTC.

In its sample, this clonotype was seen a few times. A junction boundary mismatches the germline segment, possibly from a read error. The CDR3 loop reads CAGSRLAAETGGETQYF. CDR3 bases: TGTGCCGGCAGCCGCCTCGCCGCTGAGACAGGGGGAGAGACCCAGTACTTC. The V call is TRBV14, the J call TRBJ2-5; 9 bases map to TRBD1. The CDR3 covers 17 residues. Germline V gene data show CDR1 as SGHDN and CDR2 as FVKESK. Looking up the rest from reference TRBV14 and TRBJ2-5 gives the full variable domain: EAGVTQFPSHSVIEKGQTVTLRCDPISGHDNLYWYRRVMGKEIKFLLHFVKESKQDESGMPNNRFLAERTGGTYSTLKVQPAELEDSGVYFCAGSRLAAETGGETQYFGPGTRLLVL.

This clonotype was counted a few times. The chain has TRBV2 and TRBJ1-1; 7 nucleotides line up with TRBD1. Germline V gives CDR1 SNHLY, CDR2 FYNNEI. The CDR3 extends over 15 amino acids. The J segment lost 0 bases and the V segment lost 5 bases, leaving 6 bases of the junction unmatched. Here the CDR3 DNA reads TGTGCCAGCAGTCCCATAGGGGGCTTGAACACTGAAGCTTTCTTT. Encoded protein: CASSPIGGLNTEAFF.

This clonotype was detected many times. V gene TRBV12-3 or TRBV12-4 combines with J gene TRBJ2-5; perhaps D is TRBD1 or TRBD2 (5 bases each). Trimming removed 4 bases at V and 3 bases at J, with 21 bases between. The CDR3 has 17 amino acids. CDR3 residues: CASSSWQGATGEETQYF. CDR3 coding DNA: TGTGCCAGCAGTTCTTGGCAGGGAGCTACTGGGGAAGAGACCCAGTACTTC.

V gene TRBV5-1 combines with J gene TRBJ1-6; D possibly corresponds to TRBD1 (6 bases). Trimming cost V 4 bases and J 1 base, with 12 bases left between them. Germline CDR1 SGHRS, CDR2 YFSETQ. The CDR3 spans 16 residues. The CDR3 is CASSKTGVSYNSPLHF. CDR3 bases: TGCGCCAGCAGCAAGACAGGTGTATCCTATAATTCACCCCTCCACTTT.

This clonotype was seen at least ten times. V gene TRBV4-1 combines with J gene TRBJ1-2; 7 bases map to TRBD1. CDR1 and CDR2 (germline): MGHRA, YSYEKL. The J segment lost 4 bases and the V segment lost 2 bases, leaving 7 bases of the junction unmatched. The CDR3 runs 15 residues. CDR3 DNA sequence: TGCGCCAGCAGCCAACCCAGAGACAGGGTCTATGGCTACACCTTC. Translated: CASSQPRDRVYGYTF.

This clonotype was picked up many times. The chain has TRBV5-1 and TRBJ1-3; the D is unclear. Germline V lookup: CDR1 SGHRS, CDR2 YFSETQ. Between the trimmed V and J ends, which lost 4 bases and 0 bases, there was a span of 11 bases. This CDR3 is built from 15 residues. CDR3 coding DNA: TGCGCCAGCAGCCTCGGAAGAATCTCTGGAAACACCATATATTTT. It translates to CASSLGRISGNTIYF. Together with reference TRBV5-1 and TRBJ1-3, the CDR3 gives the full variable domain: KAGVTQTPRYLIKTRGQQVTLSCSPISGHRSVSWYQQTPGQGLQFLFEYFSETQRNKGNFPGRFSGRQFSNSRSEMNVSTLELGDSALYLCASSLGRISGNTIYFGEGSWLTVV.

This clonotype was counted ten times or more. The chain couples TRBV19 to TRBJ1-2, with a tentative D call TRBD1 (5 bases). CDR1 and CDR2 (germline): LNHDA, SQIVND (reference sequence). Between the trimmed V and J ends, which lost 3 bases and 7 bases, there was a span of 18 bases. The CDR3 covers 15 residues. The CDR3 reads CASSIRPGTLLGYTF. Written as DNA, the CDR3 is TGTGCCAGTAGTATTCGGCCAGGGACTTTGCTTGGCTACACCTTC.

This clonotype has only a few counts. The CDR3 bases are TGTGCCAGTATGGGCTACACCGGGGAGCTGTTTTTT. Its protein product is CASMGYTGELFF. The chain links TRBV19 to TRBJ2-2; D is ambiguous. V lost 7 bases to trimming and J lost 3 bases, with 6 bases between them. Germline V gives CDR1 LNHDA, CDR2 SQIVND (reference sequence). The CDR3 sequence is 12 residues long.

This clonotype was seen at least ten times. The chain joins TRBV12-3 or TRBV12-4 to TRBJ1-1; no clear D. This CDR3 is 13 amino acids long. V was clipped by 7 bases and J by 0 bases, with 9 bases between them. CDR3 coding DNA: TGTGCCAGCACCGAGTACATGAACACTGAAGCTTTCTTT. Its protein product is CASTEYMNTEAFF.

The rearrangement links TRBV6-1 to TRBJ1-1, with 7 bases fitting TRBD1. The CDR3 contains 16 residues. Germline CDR1 is MNHNS and CDR2 is SASEGT. Unmatched junction bases numbered 11, after V lost 6 bases and J lost 1 base. CDR3 DNA: TGTGCCAGCAGCCCCCGGTCTGGGACAGCGAACACTGAAGCTTTCTTT. Translating gives CASSPRSGTANTEAFF.

The chain carries TRBV5-5 and TRBJ2-7, with 9 bases aligning to TRBD1. Looked up from germline, CDR1 is SGHKS and CDR2 is YYEKEE (reference sequence). The CDR3 is 14 residues long. With V trimmed by 4 bases and J by 5 bases, 7 bases remained unmatched. The CDR3 DNA reads TGTGCCAGCAGCGTTCCCGGGACAGGGCACGAGCAGTACTTC. Protein product: CASSVPGTGHEQYF.

This sequence joins TRBV7-2 and TRBJ1-1; D is unresolved. The CDR3 has 15 amino acids. The germline V gene encodes CDR1 SGHTA and CDR2 FQGNSA. V lost 5 bases to trimming and J lost 6 bases, with 19 bases between them. The CDR3 protein is CASSRDLVVIAEAFF. CDR3 sequence (DNA): TGTGCCAGCAGCCGTGATCTGGTAGTAATTGCTGAAGCTTTCTTT.

The chain uses TRBV19 and TRBJ1-1; D call uncertain. The length of the CDR3 is 13 residues. CDR1 LNHDA and CDR2 SQIVND come from the germline V gene (reference sequence). V was pared by 4 bases and J by 7 bases, with 13 bases between. DNA of the CDR3: TGTGCCAGTAGTAAAGGAGGAAATTTTGAAGCTTTCTTT. It yields the protein CASSKGGNFEAFF. Based on the CDR3 plus reference TRBV19 and TRBJ1-1, the full variable domain is DGGITQSPKYLFRKEGQNVTLSCEQNLNHDAMYWYRQDPGQGLRLIYYSQIVNDFQKGDIAEGYSVSREKKESFPLTVTSAQKNPTAFYLCASSKGGNFEAFFGQGTRLTVV.

This clonotype was counted a few times. The CDR3: CSVVQGTGYTF. The CDR3 coding sequence is TGCAGCGTTGTGCAGGGAACCGGCTACACCTTC. V is TRBV29-1 and J is TRBJ1-2; TRBD1 might be the D (5 bases). The length of the CDR3 is 11 residues. Germline V gives CDR1 SQVTM, CDR2 ANQGSEA. Trimming shortened V by 4 bases and J by 8 bases, and 11 bases separated the two germline ends.

This clonotype was observed at least ten times. The V gene is TRBV12-3 or TRBV12-4, the J gene TRBJ2-6; D is unclear. The CDR3 contains 14 residues. The V end was cut by 3 bases, the J end by 4 bases, with 7 bases between. The CDR3 loop reads CASSLADGANVLTF. CDR3 in DNA: TGTGCCAGCAGTTTGGCAGACGGGGCCAACGTCCTGACTTTC.

Concerning this clonotype: This could be a read error, since a much larger clone is one nucleotide away. The chain joins TRBV7-2 to TRBJ2-3; D is undetermined. CDR1 is SGHTA and CDR2 is FQGNSA in the germline V gene. The CDR3 length is 13 residues. The CDR3 DNA is TGTGCCACCAGCTTAGTGACCTTAGATACGCAGTATTTT. This gives the protein CATSLVTLDTQYF.

Comment on this clonotype: Being one base from a much bigger clone, this may be a read error. This chain links TRBV5-1 with TRBJ1-2; D gene ambiguous. Germline loops: CDR1 SGHRS, CDR2 YFSETQ. This CDR3 is 14 amino acids long. CDR3 bases: TGCGCCAGCAGCTTGGACGCCGCTAGACGTGGCTACTCCTTC. This gives the protein CASSLDAARRGYSF.

The genes are TRBV9 and TRBJ1-2, with unresolved D. Germline V lookup: CDR1 SGDLS, CDR2 YYNGEE. The CDR3 extends over 13 amino acids. Trimming took off 3 bases at V and 4 bases at J, with 10 bases between the two ends. The CDR3 coding sequence is TGTGCCAGCAGCGAGTCGGGGTTCTATGGCTACACCTTC. As protein: CASSESGFYGYTF.

This clonotype was counted at least ten times. This chain uses TRBV12-3 or TRBV12-4 with TRBJ2-4; 7 bases match TRBD2. Germline trimming cut 6 bases from V and 11 bases from J; bases unmatched to any gene: 4. The length of the CDR3 is 11 residues. The CDR3 reads CASRGGAFQYF. In DNA form, the CDR3 reads TGTGCCAGCAGGGGAGGGGCATTTCAGTACTTC.

In this sample, this clonotype turned up many times. The chain combines TRBV6-1 with TRBJ2-7; D perhaps matches TRBD2 (5 bases). Looked up from germline, CDR1 is MNHNS and CDR2 is SASEGT. V shed 6 bases and J shed 2 bases, with 5 bases lying between them. The CDR3 runs to 11 residues. CDR3 in amino acids: CASRTTYEQYF. DNA of the CDR3: TGTGCCAGCAGGACTACCTACGAGCAGTACTTC.

This clonotype occurred a few times. This sequence joins TRBV18 and TRBJ1-2; D unresolved. The V gene lost 6 bases and the J gene lost 2 bases, with 13 bases spanning the gap. Germline V gene sequence: CDR1 KGHSH, CDR2 LQKENI. The CDR3 length is 14 residues. The CDR3 nucleotides read TGTGCCAGCTCCCCGGCTGGAGTAAACTATGGCTACACCTTC. Amino acid sequence: CASSPAGVNYGYTF.

Ten or more counts support this clonotype. This sequence joins TRBV11-2 and TRBJ1-2, with 8 nucleotides matching TRBD1. The junction had 9 bases not matched to a gene; V was cut back by 1 base and J by 2 bases. CDR1 is SGHAT, CDR2 FQNNGV, per germline. The CDR3 loop spans 17 amino acids. CDR3 protein: CASSLVRQGMLNYGYTF. The CDR3, as DNA: TGTGCCAGCAGCTTAGTGAGACAGGGGATGTTAAACTATGGCTACACCTTC.

The genes are TRBV27 and TRBJ2-5; 9 positions match TRBD2. This CDR3 region has 14 residues. Looked up from germline, CDR1 is MNHEY and CDR2 is SMNVEV (reference sequence). Germline trimming cut 3 bases from V and 7 bases from J; bases unmatched to any gene: 6. This CDR3 is CASSLIAGEGTQYF. The CDR3 DNA reads TGTGCCAGCAGTTTGATAGCGGGAGAAGGGACCCAGTACTTC.

At least ten counts were recorded for this clonotype. The chain has TRBV12-3 or TRBV12-4 and TRBJ1-5; possibly TRBD1 for D (5 bases). The CDR3 runs to 13 residues. V shed 3 bases and J shed 8 bases, with 11 bases lying between them. The CDR3, as DNA: TGTGCCAGCAGTTTTGTCCCGGGGGAGCCCCAGCATTTT. Translated: CASSFVPGEPQHF.